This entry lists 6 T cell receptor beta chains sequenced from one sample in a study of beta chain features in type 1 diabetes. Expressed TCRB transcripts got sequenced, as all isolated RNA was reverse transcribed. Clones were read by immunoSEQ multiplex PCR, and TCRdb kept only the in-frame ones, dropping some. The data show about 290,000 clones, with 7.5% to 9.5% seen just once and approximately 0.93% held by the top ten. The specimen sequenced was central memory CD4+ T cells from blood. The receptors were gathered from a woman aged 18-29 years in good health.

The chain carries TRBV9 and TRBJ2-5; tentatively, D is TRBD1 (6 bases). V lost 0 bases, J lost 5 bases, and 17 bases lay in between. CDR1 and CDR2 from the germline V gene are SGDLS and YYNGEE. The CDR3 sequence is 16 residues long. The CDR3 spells CASSVAGRGVGETQYF. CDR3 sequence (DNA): TGTGCCAGCAGCGTAGCCGGCAGGGGAGTCGGGGAGACCCAGTACTTC.

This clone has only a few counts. CDR3 bases: TGTGCCACCAGCAGAGTTAGGATGAACACTGAAGCTTTCTTT. It encodes CATSRVRMNTEAFF. The chain combines TRBV15 with TRBJ1-1, with D hard to call. The CDR3 has 14 residues. The V and J ends lost 1 base and 0 bases respectively, with 6 bases between them. The germline gives CDR1 LNHNV, CDR2 YYDKDF (reference sequence).

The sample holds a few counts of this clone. The CDR3 spells CASSGSGRETQYF. In nucleotides, the CDR3 is TGTGCCAGTAGTGGAAGCGGGCGGGAGACCCAGTACTTC. The chain recombines TRBV19 with TRBJ2-5; weak D call: TRBD2 (6 bases). CDR1 and CDR2 (germline): LNHDA, SQIVND (reference sequence). CDR3 length: 13 residues. The V and J ends lost 5 bases and 5 bases respectively, with 12 bases between them. Supplemented by reference TRBV19 and TRBJ2-5, the full variable domain reads DGGITQSPKYLFRKEGQNVTLSCEQNLNHDAMYWYRQDPGQGLRLIYYSQIVNDFQKGDIAEGYSVSREKKESFPLTVTSAQKNPTAFYLCASSGSGRETQYFGPGTRLLVL.

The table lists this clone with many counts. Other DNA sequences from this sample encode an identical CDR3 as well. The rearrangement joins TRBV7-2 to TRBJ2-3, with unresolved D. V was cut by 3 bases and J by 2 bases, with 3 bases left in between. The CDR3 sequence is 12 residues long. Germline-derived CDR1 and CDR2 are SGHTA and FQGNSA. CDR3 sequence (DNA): TGTGCCAGCAGCTTTTACACAGATACGCAGTATTTT. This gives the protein CASSFYTDTQYF.

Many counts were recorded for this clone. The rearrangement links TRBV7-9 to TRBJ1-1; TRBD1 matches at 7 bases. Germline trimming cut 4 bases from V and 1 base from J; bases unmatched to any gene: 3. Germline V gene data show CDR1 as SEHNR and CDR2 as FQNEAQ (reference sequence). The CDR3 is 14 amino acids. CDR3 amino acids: CASSSRTGNTEAFF. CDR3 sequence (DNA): TGTGCCAGCAGCTCGAGGACAGGGAACACTGAAGCTTTCTTT.

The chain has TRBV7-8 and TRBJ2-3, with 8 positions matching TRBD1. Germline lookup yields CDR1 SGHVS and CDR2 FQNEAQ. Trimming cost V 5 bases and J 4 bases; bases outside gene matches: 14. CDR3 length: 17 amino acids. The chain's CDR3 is CASSHGGGQVIADTQYF. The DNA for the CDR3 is TGTGCCAGCAGCCATGGAGGGGGACAGGTAATCGCAGATACGCAGTATTTT.